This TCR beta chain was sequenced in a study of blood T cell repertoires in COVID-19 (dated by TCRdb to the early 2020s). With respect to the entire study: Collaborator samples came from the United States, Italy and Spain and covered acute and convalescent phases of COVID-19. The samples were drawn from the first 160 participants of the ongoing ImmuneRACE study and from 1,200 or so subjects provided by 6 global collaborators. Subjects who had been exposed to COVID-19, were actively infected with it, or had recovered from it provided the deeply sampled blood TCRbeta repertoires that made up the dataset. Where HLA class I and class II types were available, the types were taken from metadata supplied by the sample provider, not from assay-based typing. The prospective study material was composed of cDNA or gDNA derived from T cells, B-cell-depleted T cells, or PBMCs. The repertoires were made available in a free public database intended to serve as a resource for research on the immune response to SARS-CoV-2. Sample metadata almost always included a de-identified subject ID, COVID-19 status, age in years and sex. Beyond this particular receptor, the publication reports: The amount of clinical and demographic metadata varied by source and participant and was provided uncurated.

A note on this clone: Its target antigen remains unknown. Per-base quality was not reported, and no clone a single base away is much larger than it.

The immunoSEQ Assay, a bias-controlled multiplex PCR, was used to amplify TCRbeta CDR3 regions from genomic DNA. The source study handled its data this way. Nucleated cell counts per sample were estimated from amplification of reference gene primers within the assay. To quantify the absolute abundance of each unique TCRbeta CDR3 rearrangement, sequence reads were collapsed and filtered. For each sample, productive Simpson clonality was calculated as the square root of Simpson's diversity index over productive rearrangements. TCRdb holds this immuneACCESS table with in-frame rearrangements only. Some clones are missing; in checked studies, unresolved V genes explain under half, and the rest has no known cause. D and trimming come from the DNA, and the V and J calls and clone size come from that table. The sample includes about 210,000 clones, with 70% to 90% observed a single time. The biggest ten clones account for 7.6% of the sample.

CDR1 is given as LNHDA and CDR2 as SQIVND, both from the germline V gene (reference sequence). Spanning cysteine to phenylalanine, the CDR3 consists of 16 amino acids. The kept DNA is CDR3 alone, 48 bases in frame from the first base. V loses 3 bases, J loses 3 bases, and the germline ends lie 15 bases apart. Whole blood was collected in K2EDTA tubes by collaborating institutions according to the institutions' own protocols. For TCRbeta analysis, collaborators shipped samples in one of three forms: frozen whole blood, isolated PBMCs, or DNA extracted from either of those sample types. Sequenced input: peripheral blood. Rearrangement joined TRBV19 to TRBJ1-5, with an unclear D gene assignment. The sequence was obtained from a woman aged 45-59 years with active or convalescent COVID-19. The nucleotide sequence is TGTGCCAGTAGTATCGGGGTAGGAGTTATCAATCAGCCCCAGCATTTT. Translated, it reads CASSIGVGVINQPQHF.